The text below deals with one T cell receptor beta chain. Its antigen remains unknown. This sample is drawn from a study of PD-L1 blockade in urothelial cancer. About the research overall: There were a median of roughly 140,000 T cells in blood samples. Overall study results and limits: TCR clonality was measured in pretreatment peripheral blood. Clonality below the median predicted better survival.

Time point of the sample: peripheral blood 6 weeks after treatment start. Method: immunoSEQ multiplex PCR; TCRdb's copy keeps in-frame clones and lacks some. Counted here are tens of thousands of clones, roughly 84% occurring once; the ten biggest clones make up around 1.9%. The origin of this receptor is a man aged 50-60 years with urothelial cancer. This specimen consisted of PBMCs, obtained around atezolizumab (anti-PD-L1) treatment.

The CDR3 nucleotides read TGTGCCAGCAGTTTATCGATGGGGGGAACCGGGGAGCTGTTTTTT. Protein sequence: CASSLSMGGTGELFF. The chain links TRBV27 to TRBJ2-2, with a tentative D call TRBD2 (6 bases). The V gene's germline CDR1 is MNHEY and CDR2 SMNVEV (reference sequence). This CDR3 comprises 15 residues. V gave up 0 bases and J gave up 5 bases, with 10 bases separating them.